These 23 T cell receptor beta chains came from one sample sequenced in a study of shared clonotypes between healthy human individuals. Produced via immunoSEQ multiplex PCR; TCRdb's table is partial and in-frame only. The table lists roughly 500,000 clones, roughly 78% of them singletons. Sample: PBMCs. Every receptor here comes from a woman between 40 and 50 years old in good health. Some clones in this sample may be carry-over from other donors' samples.

In DNA, the CDR3 is TGTGTGGACAGTTCTCCCCAAGTCTCTTTGTCCCAGGGGGAGACCCAGTACTTC. This translates into CVDSSPQVSLSQGETQYF. The V call is TRBV28, the J call TRBJ2-5; a possible D gene is TRBD1 (6 bases). Germline loops: CDR1 MDHEN, CDR2 SYDVKM. The CDR3 has 18 amino acids.

V and J are TRBV2 and TRBJ1-1; D unclear. This CDR3 comprises 14 residues. From germline, CDR1 is SNHLY and CDR2 FYNNEI. V was clipped by 6 bases and J by 7 bases, with 18 bases between them. CDR3 in amino acids: CASSAVTASSEAFF. CDR3 DNA sequence: TGTGCCAGCAGCGCCGTGACCGCCTCCAGTGAAGCTTTCTTT.

The gene calls are TRBV9 and TRBJ2-3; 7 nucleotides line up with TRBD1. V shed 0 bases, J shed 1 base, and the junction held 5 bases outside the gene matches. The length of the CDR3 is 16 residues. Germline CDR1 is SGDLS and CDR2 is YYNGEE. The CDR3 coding sequence is TGTGCCAGCAGCGTAGCGGGACAGCTAGGCACAGATACGCAGTATTTT. Protein sequence: CASSVAGQLGTDTQYF.

This chain joins TRBV5-6 and TRBJ2-3; TRBD2 aligns across 7 bases. Unmatched junction bases numbered 3, after V lost 1 base and J lost 4 bases. Looked up from germline, CDR1 is SGHDT and CDR2 is YYEEEE. CDR3 length: 14 amino acids. The CDR3 loop is CASSLLAGADTQYF. DNA of the CDR3: TGTGCCAGCAGCTTGTTAGCGGGTGCAGATACGCAGTATTTT. Using reference TRBV5-6 and TRBJ2-3 for the parts outside the CDR3, the full variable domain is DAGVTQSPTHLIKTRGQQVTLRCSPKSGHDTVSWYQQALGQGPQFIFQYYEEEERQRGNFPDRFSGHQFPNYSSELNVNALLLGDSALYLCASSLLAGADTQYFGPGTRLTVL.

The chain combines TRBV2 with TRBJ2-7; a weak D match, TRBD1 (6 bases). The length of the CDR3 is 14 residues. Trimming shortened V by 3 bases and J by 2 bases, and 11 bases separated the two germline ends. Germline-derived CDR1 and CDR2 are SNHLY and FYNNEI. The CDR3 region is CASSESQGAYEQYF. The CDR3 bases are TGTGCCAGCAGTGAGTCACAGGGAGCCTACGAGCAGTACTTC. The entire variable domain, with the rest obtained from reference TRBV2 and TRBJ2-7, is as follows: EPEVTQTPSHQVTQMGQEVILRCVPISNHLYFYWYRQILGQKVEFLVSFYNNEISEKSEIFDDQFSVERPDGSNFTLKIRSTKLEDSAMYFCASSESQGAYEQYFGPGTRLTVT.

The chain carries TRBV7-8 and TRBJ1-2, with 7 bases identical to TRBD1. The CDR3 has 16 residues. CDR1 and CDR2 (germline): SGHVS, FQNEAQ. V shed 2 bases, J shed 2 bases, and the junction held 8 bases outside the gene matches. The CDR3 loop reads CASSLYGDSVNYGYTF. CDR3 DNA sequence: TGTGCCAGCAGCTTATATGGGGACAGCGTCAACTATGGCTACACCTTC.

The chain uses TRBV28 and TRBJ2-5; weak D call: TRBD1 (7 bases). CDR3 size: 16 residues. V lost 4 bases, J lost 2 bases, and 17 bases lay in between. CDR1 and CDR2 from the germline V gene are MDHEN and SYDVKM. CDR3 residues: CASSSPRQGGQETQYF. In nucleotides, the CDR3 is TGTGCCAGCAGTTCGCCCCGGCAGGGGGGACAAGAGACCCAGTACTTC.

This rearrangement joins TRBV28 to TRBJ2-3; 10 nucleotides match TRBD2. The V and J ends lost 6 bases and 6 bases, in that order; junction bases with no gene match: 12. From germline, CDR1 is MDHEN and CDR2 SYDVKM. The CDR3 runs 16 residues. The CDR3, as DNA: TGTGCCAGCAGACCCACTAGCGGGACACCCCGGGATACGCAGTATTTT. Its protein is CASRPTSGTPRDTQYF.

This clone has more than one count but fewer than ten. The rearrangement uses TRBV14 and TRBJ2-5, with 7 nucleotides matching TRBD2. The trim removed 6 bases at V and 2 bases at J, leaving 3 bases unmatched. The CDR3 loop spans 13 amino acids. Germline V gene lookup returns CDR1 SGHDN and CDR2 FVKESK. In nucleotides, the CDR3 is TGTGCCAGCAGACATAGCGGGCAAGAGACCCAGTACTTC. Protein product: CASRHSGQETQYF.

Only one count was recorded for this clone. The rearrangement uses TRBV4-2 and TRBJ1-2, with 7 bases that match TRBD1. Germline loops: CDR1 LGHNA, CDR2 YNFKEQ. Trimming cost V 0 bases and J 0 bases; bases outside gene matches: 7. CDR3 length equals 17 residues. The CDR3 is CASSQDGGQGANYGYTF. The CDR3 nucleotides read TGTGCCAGCAGCCAAGATGGTGGCCAGGGGGCTAACTATGGCTACACCTTC.

The genes are TRBV7-2 and TRBJ2-7; perhaps TRBD2 as D (6 bases). V was shortened by 1 base and J by 0 bases, with 10 bases between the two germline ends. The CDR3 is 15 amino acids. Germline lookup yields CDR1 SGHTA and CDR2 FQGNSA. The CDR3 loop is CASSLGRDGSYEQYF. For the CDR3, the DNA is TGTGCCAGCAGCTTAGGGCGGGACGGCTCCTACGAGCAGTACTTC.

V gene TRBV7-3 combines with J gene TRBJ2-1; 9 positions agree with TRBD1. The V and J ends lost 4 bases and 10 bases, in that order; junction bases with no gene match: 11. Looked up from germline, CDR1 is SGHTA and CDR2 is FQGTGA. This CDR3 contains 15 residues. The CDR3 nucleotides read TGTGCCAGCAGCTCAGGGACAGGGCGGGATGAAGAGCAGTTCTTC. This encodes CASSSGTGRDEEQFF.

This chain joins TRBV29-1 and TRBJ2-3, with unresolved D. CDR3 size: 10 residues. V was trimmed by 7 bases and J by 0 bases, leaving 2 bases between them. Germline V lookup: CDR1 SQVTM, CDR2 ANQGSEA. CDR3 DNA sequence: TGCAGCGCTAGCACAGATACGCAGTATTTT. Protein sequence: CSASTDTQYF.

This chain links TRBV28 with TRBJ2-5; TRBD1 is a possible D gene (6 bases). This CDR3 comprises 14 residues. Trimming took 9 bases from V and 1 from J, leaving 15 bases between them. Germline V gives CDR1 MDHEN, CDR2 SYDVKM. In DNA, the CDR3 is TGTGCCAGTAGCCGGGACACCCCCCAAGAGACCCAGTACTTC. Its translation is CASSRDTPQETQYF.

The rearrangement joins TRBV6-4 to TRBJ2-3; possible D gene TRBD1, 6 bases. V was clipped by 3 bases and J by 6 bases, with 13 bases between them. Germline CDR1 MRHNA, CDR2 SNTAGT. This CDR3 has 14 residues. The CDR3: CASSEATGSDTQYF. The CDR3 nucleotides are TGTGCCAGCAGTGAGGCCACAGGGTCTGATACGCAGTATTTT.

The chain combines TRBV7-6 with TRBJ2-3, with TRBD2 matching 7 bases. Germline CDR1 reads SGHVS; CDR2 reads FNYEAQ. The CDR3 loop spans 18 amino acids. With V trimmed by 3 bases and J by 0 bases, 12 bases remained unmatched. CDR3 amino acids: CASSFGREQRKSTDTQYF. CDR3 DNA sequence: TGTGCCAGCAGCTTTGGGCGGGAGCAAAGAAAAAGCACAGATACGCAGTATTTT.

V is TRBV7-2 and J is TRBJ2-3; D gene ambiguous. Germline loops: CDR1 SGHTA, CDR2 FQGNSA. Trimming left V 1 base short and J 4 bases short, with 6 bases between. This CDR3 has 13 amino acids. CDR3 loop: CASSLVAADTQYF. CDR3 DNA sequence: TGTGCCAGCAGCTTAGTAGCAGCAGATACGCAGTATTTT. Variable domain in full (rest from reference TRBV7-2 and TRBJ2-3): GAGVSQSPSNKVTEKGKDVELRCDPISGHTALYWYRQSLGQGLEFLIYFQGNSAPDKSGLPSDRFSAERTGGSVSTLTIQRTQQEDSAVYLCASSLVAADTQYFGPGTRLTVL.

The CDR3 region is CASSQTPSVQMNTEAFF. CDR3 in DNA: TGCGCCAGCAGCCAAACCCCATCTGTCCAGATGAACACTGAAGCTTTCTTT. The chain employs TRBV4-1 and TRBJ1-1; D remains unclear. The CDR3 totals 17 residues. Between the trimmed V and J ends, which lost 2 bases and 0 bases, there was a span of 16 bases. Germline loops: CDR1 MGHRA, CDR2 YSYEKL.

J is TRBJ2-2 and V is TRBV5-5; D is ambiguous. CDR3 length: 14 amino acids. Trimming removed 5 bases from V and 8 bases from J, with 16 bases in between. Per germline, CDR1 SGHKS and CDR2 YYEKEE (reference sequence). CDR3 DNA sequence: TGTGCCAGCAGTCTTGAAGACAATACGGGGGAGCTGTTTTTT. Translated: CASSLEDNTGELFF.

This sequence joins TRBV7-9 and TRBJ1-1; 12 bases align to TRBD1. The CDR3 loop spans 17 amino acids. V lost 6 bases, J lost 1 base, and 9 bases stayed unmatched. Per germline, CDR1 SEHNR and CDR2 FQNEAQ (reference sequence). In DNA form, the CDR3 reads TGTGCCAGCAGGCCCGGGACAGGGGGCTCGCGGAACACTGAAGCTTTCTTT. Amino acid sequence: CASRPGTGGSRNTEAFF.

This clone was picked up a small number of times. This sequence joins TRBV7-3 and TRBJ1-2; 7 positions agree with TRBD1. The CDR3 has 13 amino acids. Germline CDR1 and CDR2: SGHTA and FQGTGA. The V gene end was trimmed by 2 bases and the J gene end by 10 bases; junction bases not matched to a gene: 7. The CDR3 protein is CASSLSQGETYTF. In nucleotides, the CDR3 is TGTGCCAGCAGCTTATCCCAGGGGGAGACCTACACCTTC.

V and J are TRBV30 and TRBJ2-5; possible D gene TRBD2, 6 bases. Trimming shortened V by 0 bases and J by 5 bases, and 13 bases separated the two germline ends. There are 14 residues in the CDR3. Germline CDR1 is GTSNPN and CDR2 is SVGIG (reference sequence). The CDR3 sequence: CAWSVGGDGETQYF. CDR3 in DNA: TGTGCCTGGAGTGTAGGCGGGGACGGGGAGACCCAGTACTTC.

The chain joins TRBV19 to TRBJ2-5, with 14 bases matching TRBD2. Germline V gene sequence: CDR1 LNHDA, CDR2 SQIVND (reference sequence). Trimming removed 10 bases from V and 5 bases from J; junction bases left unmatched: 21. This CDR3 has 19 amino acids. The CDR3 sequence: CATRPTTGLAGATGETQYF. CDR3 in DNA: TGTGCCACTCGACCGACTACGGGACTAGCGGGAGCCACCGGCGAGACCCAGTACTTC.